Below are 20 T cell receptor beta chains sequenced from a single sample in a study of shared clonotypes between healthy human individuals. Sequencing was performed with immunoSEQ multiplex PCR; in TCRdb, only in-frame clones are kept and a portion is missing. The sample has about 2 million clones, over 85% seen once; the top ten hold 1.1%. CD45RO-negative cells were positively selected for CCR7, leaving out terminally differentiated effector memory CD45RA+ cells. Specimen: naive CD8+ T cells sorted from blood. These receptors were obtained from a man between 18 and 35 years old in good health.

The J gene is TRBJ1-1, the V gene TRBV6-5; D remains unclear. Germline CDR1 is MNHEY and CDR2 is SVGAGI. The CDR3 length is 14 residues. V lost 6 bases to trimming and J lost 3 bases, with 14 bases between them. CDR3 protein: CASRLLWGDTEAFF. The CDR3 nucleotides read TGTGCCAGCAGGCTTCTCTGGGGTGACACTGAAGCTTTCTTT.

As to this clone: Other nucleotide sequences from this sample produce the same CDR3. The chain joins TRBV7-9 to TRBJ2-1, with D maybe TRBD1 (5 bases). The CDR3 is 12 residues long. V lost 4 bases and J lost 7, with 8 bases in between. The germline CDR1 and CDR2 sequences are SEHNR and FQNEAQ (reference sequence). The CDR3 nucleotides are TGTGCCAGCAGCTCTCAGGGAAATGAGCAGTTCTTC. This sequence encodes CASSSQGNEQFF.

V is TRBV9 and J is TRBJ2-2; D is ambiguous. CDR1 and CDR2 (germline): SGDLS, YYNGEE. This CDR3 comprises 15 residues. The V and J ends lost 0 bases and 4 bases respectively, with 10 bases between them. CDR3 sequence: CASSVALGFTGELFF. The DNA for the CDR3 is TGTGCCAGCAGCGTAGCTTTGGGGTTCACCGGGGAGCTGTTTTTT.

This CDR3 is CASTTGEGTVNTEAFF. The DNA of the CDR3 is TGTGCCAGTACCACCGGGGAGGGGACTGTGAACACTGAAGCTTTCTTT. The genes are TRBV19 and TRBJ1-1; D possibly corresponds to TRBD1 (5 bases). Germline V gene data show CDR1 as LNHDA and CDR2 as SQIVND (reference sequence). Trimming removed 7 bases at V and 0 bases at J, with 18 bases between. The CDR3 loop spans 16 amino acids.

The V and J genes are TRBV30 and TRBJ1-2; unclear D gene. Looked up from germline, CDR1 is GTSNPN and CDR2 is SVGIG (reference sequence). V lost 1 base and J lost 3, with 12 bases in between. The CDR3 consists of 14 residues. This CDR3 is CAWSAPGRDYGYTF. As DNA, the CDR3 is TGTGCCTGGAGTGCGCCAGGACGCGACTATGGCTACACCTTC. Full variable domain (remainder filled in from reference TRBV30 and TRBJ1-2): SQTIHQWPATLVQPVGSPLSLECTVEGTSNPNLYWYRQAAGRGLQLLFYSVGIGQISSEVPQNLSASRPQDRQFILSSKKLLLSDSGFYLCAWSAPGRDYGYTFGSGTRLTVV.

V gene TRBV11-2 combines with J gene TRBJ2-5, with TRBD2 matching 7 bases. The CDR3 consists of 17 residues. The V segment lost 1 base and the J segment 1 base; nucleotides outside the gene matches: 9. CDR1 and CDR2 from the germline V gene are SGHAT and FQNNGV. CDR3 coding DNA: TGTGCCAGCAGCTTAGGGTCGGCGGGAGTTCCCCAAGAGACCCAGTACTTC. Protein: CASSLGSAGVPQETQYF. Complete variable domain (other parts from reference TRBV11-2 and TRBJ2-5): EAGVAQSPRYKIIEKRQSVAFWCNPISGHATLYWYQQILGQGPKLLIQFQNNGVVDDSQLPKDRFSAERLKGVDSTLKIQPAKLEDSAVYLCASSLGSAGVPQETQYFGPGTRLLVL.

This chain links TRBV27 with TRBJ2-7; 8 positions agree with TRBD2. The CDR3 consists of 15 residues. Germline CDR1 MNHEY, CDR2 SMNVEV (reference sequence). V lost 6 bases, J lost 0 bases, and 7 bases stayed unmatched. CDR3 bases: TGTGCCAGCAGCTACTCTAGCGGGCACTCCTACGAGCAGTACTTC. It is translated as CASSYSSGHSYEQYF.

The J gene is TRBJ2-7, the V gene TRBV2; 11 bases line up with TRBD1. This CDR3 comprises 15 residues. Per the germline V gene, CDR1 is SNHLY and CDR2 is FYNNEI. J lost 0 bases, V lost 7 bases, and 5 bases had no gene match. This CDR3 reads CASTPGQGVSYEQYF. The DNA of the CDR3 is TGTGCCAGCACCCCGGGACAGGGGGTCTCCTACGAGCAGTACTTC.

The chain carries TRBV2 and TRBJ2-1; a weak D match, TRBD2 (5 bases). Trimming left V 0 bases short and J 8 bases short, with 17 bases between. CDR1 and CDR2 from the germline V gene are SNHLY and FYNNEI. The length of the CDR3 is 16 residues. CDR3 nucleotides: TGTGCCAGCAGTGAAGCGCTTAGGACTCTCGGCGATGAGCAGTTCTTC. This sequence encodes CASSEALRTLGDEQFF.

The gene calls are TRBV10-1 and TRBJ2-2; 13 bases are a match to TRBD2. Germline CDR1 is WNHNN and CDR2 is SYGVQD (reference sequence). This CDR3 has 13 amino acids. The J segment lost 6 bases and the V segment lost 9 bases, leaving 1 base of the junction unmatched. The CDR3 loop reads CASGLAGAGELFF. CDR3 DNA sequence: TGCGCCAGTGGACTAGCGGGAGCCGGGGAGCTGTTTTTT.

CDR3 region: CASSEPWQGDYGYTF. The DNA for the CDR3 is TGTGCCAGCAGTGAACCTTGGCAAGGAGACTATGGCTACACCTTC. The chain uses TRBV6-1 and TRBJ1-2; D is unresolved. The CDR3 extends over 15 amino acids. Trimming stripped 2 bases from V and 3 bases from J, with 13 bases between. Per germline, CDR1 MNHNS and CDR2 SASEGT.

As to this clone: Other DNA sequences within the sample encode an identical CDR3. The gene calls are TRBV6-5 and TRBJ2-7; D is undetermined. The CDR3 length is 14 residues. Germline V gene sequence: CDR1 MNHEY, CDR2 SVGAGI. The V end lost 2 bases, the J end lost 2 bases, and 10 bases lay between the germline ends. The CDR3 reads CASSYTGRAYEQYF. For the CDR3, the DNA is TGTGCCAGCAGTTACACCGGACGCGCCTACGAGCAGTACTTC.

The chain couples TRBV10-1 to TRBJ2-3; the match to TRBD2 covers 9 bases. The CDR3 covers 17 residues. Germline V lookup: CDR1 WNHNN, CDR2 SYGVQD (reference sequence). Trimming at V came to 3 bases and at J to 4 bases, leaving 11 bases not matched to a gene. CDR3 nucleotides: TGCGCCAGCAGTGAAGTGTTAGCGGGGGAATCCCCAGATACGCAGTATTTT. This sequence encodes CASSEVLAGESPDTQYF.

The CDR3 bases are TGTGCCAGCAGTGGACAGGGGCGCAACACTGAAGCTTTCTTT. Amino acids: CASSGQGRNTEAFF. The J gene is TRBJ1-1, the V gene TRBV25-1; TRBD1 agrees at 8 bases. Trimming cost V 4 bases and J 2 bases; bases outside gene matches: 3. Germline lookup yields CDR1 MGHDK and CDR2 SYGVNS. The CDR3 runs 14 residues.

The chain uses TRBV27 and TRBJ2-3, with D perhaps given as TRBD1 or TRBD2 (6 bases each). CDR1 is MNHEY and CDR2 is SMNVEV in the germline V gene (reference sequence). Between the trimmed V and J ends, which lost 1 base and 2 bases, there was a span of 13 bases. The CDR3 has 16 amino acids. In nucleotides, the CDR3 is TGTGCCAGCAGTTTATTGTCCGGGGGACACACAGATACGCAGTATTTT. This gives the protein CASSLLSGGHTDTQYF.

J is TRBJ2-1 and V is TRBV5-6; 9 nucleotides agree with TRBD1. This CDR3 is built from 16 residues. V lost 0 bases, J lost 7 bases, and 8 bases stayed unmatched. Germline CDR1 is SGHDT and CDR2 is YYEEEE. The CDR3 coding sequence is TGTGCCAGCAGCTTGGATGAACGGACAGGGGAGAATGAGCAGTTCTTC. Its translation is CASSLDERTGENEQFF.

The chain is built from TRBV19 and TRBJ2-4; the D call may be TRBD1 or TRBD2 (5 bases each). Germline assignment: CDR1 LNHDA and CDR2 SQIVND (reference sequence). This CDR3 has 17 amino acids. Trimming removed 1 base at V and 8 bases at J, with 21 bases between. CDR3: CASSIGVLGAKQDIQYF. CDR3 nucleotide sequence: TGTGCCAGTAGTATAGGGGTCCTCGGGGCTAAGCAGGACATTCAGTACTTC.

In the case of this clone: Different DNA sequences within this sample yield the same CDR3. The chain is built from TRBV5-6 and TRBJ2-2, with D hard to call. Trimming cost V 5 bases and J 2 bases, with 7 bases left between them. The CDR3 has 13 residues. The germline V gene has CDR1 SGHDT and CDR2 YYEEEE. The CDR3 protein is CASSSGNTGELFF. Here the CDR3 DNA reads TGTGCCAGCAGTTCGGGTAACACCGGGGAGCTGTTTTTT.

CDR3 coding DNA: TGTGCCAGCAGCTTGGGGGTTCGCAATCAGCCCCAGCATTTT. This codes for CASSLGVRNQPQHF. The chain joins TRBV5-6 to TRBJ1-5; D not certain. V dropped 0 bases and J dropped 2 bases, with 6 bases sitting between them. There are 14 residues in the CDR3. CDR1 and CDR2 from the germline V gene are SGHDT and YYEEEE.

The rearrangement joins TRBV9 to TRBJ1-1, with D possibly TRBD1 on 5 matching bases. Germline V gene sequence: CDR1 SGDLS, CDR2 YYNGEE. The length of the CDR3 is 15 residues. Trimming removed 3 bases at V and 3 bases at J, with 15 bases between. The DNA for the CDR3 is TGTGCCAGCAGCGCTACCGGGACCAAGGACACTGAAGCTTTCTTT. This gives the protein CASSATGTKDTEAFF.